Shown below are 20 T cell receptor beta chains from a single sample sequenced in a study of CD8 T cells in Susac syndrome. It was with random hexamers that 0.5 to 1 ug RNA was reverse transcribed. TCRdb re-called the immunoSEQ multiplex PCR reads through MiXCR, storing one row per CDR3 protein. Of about 110,000 distinct CDR3 sequences listed, about 96% were seen once; the top ten hold roughly 0.099%. Sequencing input: CD4+ T cells from PBMCs. The receptors shown here come from a human donor in good health.

The chain recombines TRBV5-1 with TRBJ1-1; D gene ambiguous. V was cut by 0 bases and J by 1 base, with 4 bases left in between. The germline V gene has CDR1 SGHRS and CDR2 YFSETQ. The CDR3 covers 13 residues. The CDR3 DNA sequence: TGCGCCAGCAGCTTGGGGGCGAACACTGAAGCTTTCTTT. Translating it yields CASSLGANTEAFF.

This rearrangement joins TRBV4-1 to TRBJ2-1, with a weak D call TRBD2 (6 bases). This CDR3 is 18 amino acids long. Germline-derived CDR1 and CDR2 are MGHRA and YSYEKL. V was cut by 1 base and J by 2 bases, with 18 bases left in between. This CDR3 reads CASSQVPQRVNPYNEQFF. CDR3 bases: TGCGCCAGCAGCCAAGTCCCCCAGCGGGTAAACCCCTACAATGAGCAGTTCTTC.

V gene TRBV18 combines with J gene TRBJ2-6; the D call may be TRBD1 or TRBD2 (5 bases each). CDR3 length: 15 amino acids. Trimming left V 3 bases short and J 2 bases short, with 8 bases between. The germline CDR1 and CDR2 sequences are KGHSH and LQKENI. The chain's CDR3 is CASSPGVAGANVLTF. For the CDR3, the DNA is TGTGCCAGCTCACCGGGGGTAGCTGGGGCCAACGTCCTGACTTTC.

This sequence joins TRBV10-3 and TRBJ2-2, with 7 bases that match TRBD2. The CDR3 contains 12 residues. Germline values: CDR1 ENHRY, CDR2 SYGVKD. Germline trimming cut 5 bases from V and 7 bases from J; bases unmatched to any gene: 1. CDR3 sequence reads: CAISRTSGELFF. The CDR3 DNA is TGTGCCATCAGTAGGACTAGCGGGGAGCTGTTTTTT.

Only one count was recorded for this clonotype. The chain employs TRBV18 and TRBJ1-1, with D perhaps matching TRBD1 (6 bases). The CDR3 is 15 residues long. CDR1 is KGHSH, CDR2 LQKENI, per germline. Trimming shortened V by 4 bases and J by 0 bases, and 12 bases separated the two germline ends. The CDR3 region is CASSLAGQMNTEAFF. CDR3 coding DNA: TGTGCCAGCTCACTGGCGGGACAAATGAACACTGAAGCTTTCTTT.

The J gene is TRBJ2-7, the V gene TRBV5-1; 14 bases map to TRBD2. Germline V lookup: CDR1 SGHRS, CDR2 YFSETQ. J lost 0 bases, V lost 4 bases, and 6 bases had no gene match. This CDR3 has 17 residues. The chain's CDR3 is CASSPRTSGGSSYEQYF. Written as DNA, the CDR3 is TGCGCCAGCAGCCCGAGGACTAGCGGGGGGAGCTCCTACGAGCAGTACTTC.

This chain joins TRBV12-5 and TRBJ2-2; possible D gene TRBD2, 6 bases. CDR3 length equals 16 residues. Germline V gives CDR1 LGHNT, CDR2 FRNRAP. Deletions cut 5 bases from V and 1 base from J, with 14 bases between. The CDR3 DNA is TGTGCTAGTGGTCGGGGGAGCTCCGTGAACACCGGGGAGCTGTTTTTT. Its translation: CASGRGSSVNTGELFF.

The V call is TRBV10-3, the J call TRBJ1-2; no reliable D call. Germline CDR1 reads ENHRY; CDR2 reads SYGVKD. The CDR3 length is 12 residues. The V gene lost 0 bases and the J gene lost 4 bases, with 3 bases spanning the gap. CDR3 bases: TGTGCCATCAGTGAGTCCTCCTATGGCTACACCTTC. Protein product: CAISESSYGYTF.

The gene calls are TRBV3-1 and TRBJ2-3; D might be TRBD2 (5 bases). The V gene's germline CDR1 is LGHDT and CDR2 YNNKEL (reference sequence). The CDR3 spans 14 residues. The ends were cut back, 4 bases at V and 2 bases at J, with 10 bases in the middle. CDR3 DNA: TGTGCCAGCAGCCTTGGGAGAAACACAGATACGCAGTATTTT. Translation: CASSLGRNTDTQYF.

The rearrangement uses TRBV4-3 and TRBJ1-4; D gene unclear. Trimming pared 1 base from V and 8 bases from J, leaving 8 bases between. The CDR3 is 13 amino acids. Germline V gives CDR1 LGHNA, CDR2 YSLEER. The CDR3 region has the DNA TGCGCCAGCAGCCAAGGATTACGAGAAAAACTGTTTTTT. This sequence encodes CASSQGLREKLFF.

The CDR3 spells CASSYGTGIPTEAFF. The CDR3 region has the DNA TGTGCCAGCAGTTACGGGACAGGGATCCCCACTGAAGCTTTCTTT. This chain links TRBV6-2 or TRBV6-3 with TRBJ1-1, with 9 bases identical to TRBD1. The CDR3 is made up of 15 amino acids. With 2 bases clipped from V and 4 bases from J, the junction kept 5 bases outside the gene matches. Looked up from germline, CDR1 is MNHEY and CDR2 is SVGEGT.

The chain uses TRBV20-1 and TRBJ1-3; D not certain. Trimming removed 3 bases at V and 4 bases at J, with 13 bases between. CDR3 size: 14 residues. Germline lookup yields CDR1 DFQATT and CDR2 SNEGSKA (reference sequence). The CDR3 region has the DNA TGCAGTGCTAGGATTCCGGGGTCCGGAAACACCATATATTTT. Its protein is CSARIPGSGNTIYF.

The V and J genes are TRBV7-9 and TRBJ2-5, with 8 bases aligning to TRBD2. This CDR3 has 15 amino acids. Germline CDR1 reads SEHNR; CDR2 reads FQNEAQ (reference sequence). The J segment lost 5 bases and the V segment lost 5 bases, leaving 10 bases of the junction unmatched. The CDR3, as DNA: TGTGCCAGCAGCCTGAGGGCCAGCGGGAGCGAGACCCAGTACTTC. It codes for CASSLRASGSETQYF. The full variable domain, completed using reference TRBV7-9 and TRBJ2-5, is DTGVSQNPRHKITKRGQNVTFRCDPISEHNRLYWYRQTLGQGPEFLTYFQNEAQLEKSRLLSDRFSAERPKGSFSTLEIQRTEQGDSAMYLCASSLRASGSETQYFGPGTRLLVL.

V usage is TRBV19 and J usage is TRBJ1-2, with D perhaps matching TRBD1 (6 bases). The CDR3 runs to 15 residues. Between the trimmed V and J ends, which lost 4 bases and 0 bases, there was a span of 12 bases. From germline, CDR1 is LNHDA and CDR2 SQIVND (reference sequence). CDR3 residues: CASSTIGQTNYGYTF. The CDR3 nucleotides are TGTGCCAGTAGTACCATCGGACAGACTAACTATGGCTACACCTTC.

The chain uses TRBV30 and TRBJ2-7; D not certain. The CDR3 sequence is 12 residues long. Trimming removed 2 bases at V and 4 bases at J, with 9 bases between. The germline CDR1 and CDR2 sequences are GTSNPN and SVGIG (reference sequence). The CDR3 reads CAWSNRLYEQYF. In DNA form, the CDR3 reads TGTGCCTGGAGTAACAGATTATACGAGCAGTACTTC.

This clonotype occurred once. J is TRBJ2-3 and V is TRBV13; no clear D gene. V lost 1 base to trimming and J lost 8 bases, with 13 bases between them. Germline V lookup: CDR1 PRHDT, CDR2 FYEKMQ (reference sequence). This CDR3 is 14 amino acids long. This chain's CDR3 is CASSLERTLGTQYF. The CDR3, as DNA: TGTGCCAGCAGCTTAGAACGGACGTTAGGTACGCAGTATTTT.

This rearrangement joins TRBV27 to TRBJ2-5, with D tentatively TRBD1 (6 bases). Germline CDR1 reads MNHEY; CDR2 reads SMNVEV (reference sequence). V lost 5 bases and J lost 0, with 13 bases in between. The CDR3 is 15 residues long. The CDR3 DNA sequence: TGTGCCAGCAGTCCCCGGACAGCTAACCAAGAGACCCAGTACTTC. This sequence encodes CASSPRTANQETQYF.

The genes are TRBV7-2 and TRBJ2-6, with 9 bases identical to TRBD1. This CDR3 spans 15 amino acids. Germline V CDR1 and CDR2: SGHTA, FQGNSA. Trimming removed 6 bases from V and 4 bases from J; junction bases left unmatched: 4. The CDR3 DNA follows: TGTGCCAGCAGTTACAGGGGGCCGGGGGCCAACGTCCTGACTTTC. Its translation: CASSYRGPGANVLTF.

In this sample, this clonotype turned up a few times. This rearrangement joins TRBV27 to TRBJ2-2, with TRBD2 as a possible D gene (5 bases). Germline lookup yields CDR1 MNHEY and CDR2 SMNVEV (reference sequence). The V and J ends lost 3 bases and 2 bases respectively, with 10 bases between them. The CDR3 covers 15 residues. This chain's CDR3 is CASSFRTGNTGELFF. The DNA for the CDR3 is TGTGCCAGCAGTTTCAGGACTGGCAACACCGGGGAGCTGTTTTTT.

This chain connects TRBV3-1 to TRBJ2-5; 11 bases match TRBD2. Germline CDR1 is LGHDT and CDR2 is YNNKEL (reference sequence). The CDR3 spans 15 residues. V trimming: 4 bases; J trimming: 3 bases; junction bases outside the gene matches: 4. CDR3 sequence: CASSPIAGGKETQYF. CDR3 sequence (DNA): TGTGCCAGCAGCCCCATAGCGGGGGGGAAAGAGACCCAGTACTTC.